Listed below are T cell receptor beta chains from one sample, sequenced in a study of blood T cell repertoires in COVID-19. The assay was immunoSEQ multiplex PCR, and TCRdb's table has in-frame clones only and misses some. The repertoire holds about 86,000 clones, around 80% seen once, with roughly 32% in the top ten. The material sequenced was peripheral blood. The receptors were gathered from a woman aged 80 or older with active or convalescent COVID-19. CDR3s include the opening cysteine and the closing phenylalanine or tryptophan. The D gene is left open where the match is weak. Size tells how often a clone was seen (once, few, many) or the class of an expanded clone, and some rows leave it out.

CDR3 DNA: TGCGCCAGCAGCTCCGACTGGCCTTCTAGCACAGATACGCAGTATTTT; CDR3 protein: CASSSDWPSSTDTQYF; clone size: .; V gene: TRBV5-1; D gene: .; J gene: TRBJ2-3
CDR3 DNA: TGTGCCAGCAGGCCTGGGACAGGGTCCTATGGCTACACCTTC; CDR3 protein: CASRPGTGSYGYTF; clone size: few; V gene: TRBV6-5; D gene: TRBD1; J gene: TRBJ1-2
CDR3 DNA: TGTGCCAGCAGCGCGACGGGACTAGCCTCCAATGAGCAGTTCTTC; CDR3 protein: CASSATGLASNEQFF; clone size: .; V gene: TRBV6-5; D gene: TRBD2; J gene: TRBJ2-1
CDR3 DNA: TGTGCCAGCAGCGTAGCGGGGGGGGTAGATACGCAGTATTTT; CDR3 protein: CASSVAGGVDTQYF; clone size: .; V gene: TRBV9; D gene: TRBD2; J gene: TRBJ2-3
CDR3 DNA: TGCAGCGTCGGACACCGCGATGAGCAGTTCTTC; CDR3 protein: CSVGHRDEQFF; clone size: .; V gene: TRBV29-1; D gene: .; J gene: TRBJ2-1
CDR3 DNA: TGTGCCAGCAGCTTATCGCAGGCGACCCGGACCCAGTACTTC; CDR3 protein: CASSLSQATRTQYF; clone size: .; V gene: TRBV11-1; D gene: .; J gene: TRBJ2-5
CDR3 DNA: TGTGCCAGCAGCCAAGGGGGACTAGCGGGAGGCCGACCCAATGAGCAGTTCTTC; CDR3 protein: CASSQGGLAGGRPNEQFF; clone size: .; V gene: TRBV3-1/TRBV3-2; D gene: TRBD2; J gene: TRBJ2-1
CDR3 DNA: TGTGCCAGCAGCCCCAGTTTGGGGGGGCGGGAGACCCAGTACTTC; CDR3 protein: CASSPSLGGRETQYF; clone size: .; V gene: TRBV28; D gene: .; J gene: TRBJ2-5
CDR3 DNA: TGTGCCATCAGTGGGGACAGGGGGCGCCCCCAATATGGCTACACCTTC; CDR3 protein: CAISGDRGRPQYGYTF; clone size: .; V gene: TRBV10-3; D gene: TRBD1; J gene: TRBJ1-2
CDR3 DNA: TGTGCCAGCAGTTACGCGCCGGGAGGGAATGAAGCTTTCTTT; CDR3 protein: CASSYAPGGNEAFF; clone size: .; V gene: TRBV6-2/TRBV6-3; D gene: .; J gene: TRBJ1-1